This T cell receptor beta chain was identified during a study of regulatory T cells in long-lasting Graves disease. Study-level findings and limits: Patients with persistent Graves' had lower TCR diversity than newly diagnosed patients. Peripheral blood, not thyroid tissue, was the sole material studied.

HTBI primers from iRepertoire and Arm-PCR of CDR3 regions yielded the TCR beta libraries. MiXCR was run by TCRdb on the multiplex PCR reads, yielding one entry per CDR3 protein. The table includes around 400,000 distinct CDR3 sequences, approximately 10% detected once. This clonotype was picked up many times. The target antigen is unknown. CDR1 and CDR2 (germline): MRHNA, SNTAGT. This CDR3 spans 16 amino acids. The V gene end was trimmed by 4 bases and the J gene end by 9 bases; junction bases not matched to a gene: 9. Time point described: newly diagnosed GD, antithyroid drugs for less than 3 months. Generation of the TCR library employed RNA extracted from PBMCs. The same specimen was also included in a second study, on T cells in Graves' hyperthyroidism and ophthalmopathy.

The chain is built from TRBV6-4 and TRBJ1-6; 10 bases align to TRBD1. The sequence came from a woman aged 18-29 years with Graves disease. This sample comprised peripheral blood mononuclear cells (PBMCs), obtained at new diagnosis, from a patient treated with antithyroid drugs. The CDR3 sequence: CASSASGQGTGSPLHF. As DNA, the CDR3 is TGTGCCAGCAGTGCTTCGGGACAGGGGACAGGTTCACCCCTCCACTTT.